Given below is one T cell receptor (beta chain) in context. Its antigen is currently unknown. The data belong to a study of beta chain features in type 1 diabetes. Overall study findings and caveats: For type 1 diabetes patients, VDJ junctions showed fewer insertions and more deletions. People with Type 1 diabetes carried modestly yet significantly shorter TCRB CDR3s in all four CD4+ subsets. Within patients, naive, central memory and Treg TCRB repertoires seemed more similar than within healthy donors. Any HLA effect on TCRB rearrangement was left unresolved by small sub-analyses.

The CDR3 loop spans 15 amino acids. The V end lost 11 bases, the J end lost 0 bases, and 17 bases lay between the germline ends. Germline assignment: CDR1 ENHRY and CDR2 SYGVKD. Investigators reverse transcribed all isolated RNA, so they sequenced expressed TCRB transcripts. Sequenced by immunoSEQ multiplex PCR; TCRdb stores in-frame clones only, minus some. The repertoire consists of some 660,000 clones, with roughly 13% occurring once and the leading ten covering 0.03% to 0.04%. V is TRBV10-3 and J is TRBJ2-1, with D possibly TRBD2 on 7 matching bases. This TCR came from a man aged 18-30 years with type 1 diabetes. Sequenced input: naive CD4+ T cells from blood. The CDR3 DNA reads as TGTGCCTCCGGCGGAGGGGGGGGCTCCTACAATGAGCAGTTCTTC. This gives the protein CASGGGGGSYNEQFF.